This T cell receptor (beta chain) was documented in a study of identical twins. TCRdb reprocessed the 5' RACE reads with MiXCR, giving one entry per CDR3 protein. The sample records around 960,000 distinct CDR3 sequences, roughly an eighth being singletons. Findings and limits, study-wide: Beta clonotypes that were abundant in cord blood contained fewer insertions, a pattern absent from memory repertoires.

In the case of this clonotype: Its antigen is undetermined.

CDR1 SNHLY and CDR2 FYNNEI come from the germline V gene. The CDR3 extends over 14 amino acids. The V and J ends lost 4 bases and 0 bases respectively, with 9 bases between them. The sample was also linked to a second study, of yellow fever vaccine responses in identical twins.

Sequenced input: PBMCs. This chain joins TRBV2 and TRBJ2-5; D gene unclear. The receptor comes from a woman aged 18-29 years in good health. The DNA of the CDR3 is TGTGCCAGCAGTGCGTGGGCGAACCAAGAGACCCAGTACTTC. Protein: CASSAWANQETQYF.